This T cell receptor beta chain was recovered during a study of blood T cell repertoires in COVID-19. In the study overall: Specimens from acute and convalescent COVID-19 originated in the United States, Italy and Spain. T cells, B-cell-depleted T cells, or PBMCs supplied cDNA or gDNA.

Assay: immunoSEQ multiplex PCR; the TCRdb copy retains only in-frame clones and omits some. The top ten clones hold 0.8% to 0.9% of a sample with 400,000 to 450,000 clones, approximately 90% of them seen once. Trimming at V came to 10 bases and at J to 1 base, leaving 16 bases not matched to a gene. CDR3 length equals 18 residues. The V gene's germline CDR1 is KGHDR and CDR2 SFDVKD. Sequencing was done on a sample of peripheral blood. The V call is TRBV24-1, the J call TRBJ2-1, with 9 bases that match TRBD2. The receptor's source is a man aged 18 to 29 with COVID-19, enrolled during active disease. CDR3 DNA: TGTGCCACGGGGCCTGGAAATAGCGGGAGAAGGTCCTACAATGAGCAGTTCTTC. Translating it yields CATGPGNSGRRSYNEQFF.